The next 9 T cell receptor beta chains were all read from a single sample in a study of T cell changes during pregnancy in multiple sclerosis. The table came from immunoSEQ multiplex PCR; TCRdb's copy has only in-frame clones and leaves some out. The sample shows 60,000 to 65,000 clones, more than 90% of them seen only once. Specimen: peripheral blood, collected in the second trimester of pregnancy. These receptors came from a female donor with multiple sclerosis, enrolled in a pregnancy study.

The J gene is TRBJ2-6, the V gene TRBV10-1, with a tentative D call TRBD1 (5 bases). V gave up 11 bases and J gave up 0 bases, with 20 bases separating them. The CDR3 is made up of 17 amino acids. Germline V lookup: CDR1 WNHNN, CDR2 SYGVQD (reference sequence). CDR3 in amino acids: CAGSTDNTSSGANVLTF. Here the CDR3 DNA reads TGCGCCGGATCGACAGACAACACGTCCTCTGGGGCCAACGTCCTGACTTTC.

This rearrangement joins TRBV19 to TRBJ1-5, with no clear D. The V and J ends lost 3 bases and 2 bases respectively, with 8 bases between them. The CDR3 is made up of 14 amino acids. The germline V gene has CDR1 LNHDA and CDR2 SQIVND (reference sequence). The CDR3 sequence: CASSMGQGNQPQHF. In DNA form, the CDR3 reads TGTGCCAGTAGTATGGGCCAGGGCAATCAGCCCCAGCATTTT.

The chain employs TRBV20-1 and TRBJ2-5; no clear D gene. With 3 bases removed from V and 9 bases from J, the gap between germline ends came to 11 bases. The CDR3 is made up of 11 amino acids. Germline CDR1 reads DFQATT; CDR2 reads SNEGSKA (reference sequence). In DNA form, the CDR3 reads TGCAGTGCTAGGTTGGCTCCGTCCCAGTACTTC. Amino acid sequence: CSARLAPSQYF.

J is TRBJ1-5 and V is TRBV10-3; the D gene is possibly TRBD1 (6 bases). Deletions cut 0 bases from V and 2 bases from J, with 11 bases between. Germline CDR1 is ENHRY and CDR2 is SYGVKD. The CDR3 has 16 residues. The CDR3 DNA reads TGTGCCATCAGTGAGTCGCTCAGGGGTGGCAATCAGCCCCAGCATTTT. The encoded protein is CAISESLRGGNQPQHF.

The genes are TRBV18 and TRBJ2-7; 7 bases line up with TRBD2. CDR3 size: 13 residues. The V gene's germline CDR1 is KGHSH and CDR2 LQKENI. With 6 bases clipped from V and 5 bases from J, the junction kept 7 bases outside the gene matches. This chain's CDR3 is CASSSGGADEQYF. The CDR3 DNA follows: TGTGCCAGCTCTTCGGGGGGAGCCGACGAGCAGTACTTC.

The CDR3 reads CASSPPSSNTEAFF. In nucleotides, the CDR3 is TGTGCCAGCTCACCCCCGAGTTCCAACACTGAAGCTTTCTTT. The genes are TRBV18 and TRBJ1-1, with D uncertain. CDR1 and CDR2 (germline): KGHSH, LQKENI. V gave up 3 bases and J gave up 2 bases, with 10 bases separating them. The CDR3 runs 14 residues.

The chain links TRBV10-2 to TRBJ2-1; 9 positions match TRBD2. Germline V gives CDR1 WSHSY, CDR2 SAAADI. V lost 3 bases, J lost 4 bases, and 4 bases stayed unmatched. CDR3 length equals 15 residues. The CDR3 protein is CASSDLSGSYNEQFF. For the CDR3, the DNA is TGCGCCAGCAGTGACCTTAGCGGGAGTTACAATGAGCAGTTCTTC.

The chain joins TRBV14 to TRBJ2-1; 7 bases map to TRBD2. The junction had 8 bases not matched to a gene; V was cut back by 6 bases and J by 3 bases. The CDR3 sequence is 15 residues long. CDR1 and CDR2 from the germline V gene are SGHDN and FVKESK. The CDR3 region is CASRARSGDYNEQFF. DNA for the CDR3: TGTGCCAGCAGGGCCAGGAGCGGGGACTACAATGAGCAGTTCTTC.

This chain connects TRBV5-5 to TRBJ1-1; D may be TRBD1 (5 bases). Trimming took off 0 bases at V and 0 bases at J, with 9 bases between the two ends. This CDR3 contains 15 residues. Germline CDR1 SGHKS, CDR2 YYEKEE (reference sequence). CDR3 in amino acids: CASSLAVRVNTEAFF. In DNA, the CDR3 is TGTGCCAGCAGCTTGGCCGTCAGGGTGAACACTGAAGCTTTCTTT. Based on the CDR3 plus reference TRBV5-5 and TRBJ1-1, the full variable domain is DAGVTQSPTHLIKTRGQQVTLRCSPISGHKSVSWYQQVLGQGPQFIFQYYEKEERGRGNFPDRFSARQFPNYSSELNVNALLLGDSALYLCASSLAVRVNTEAFFGQGTRLTVV.